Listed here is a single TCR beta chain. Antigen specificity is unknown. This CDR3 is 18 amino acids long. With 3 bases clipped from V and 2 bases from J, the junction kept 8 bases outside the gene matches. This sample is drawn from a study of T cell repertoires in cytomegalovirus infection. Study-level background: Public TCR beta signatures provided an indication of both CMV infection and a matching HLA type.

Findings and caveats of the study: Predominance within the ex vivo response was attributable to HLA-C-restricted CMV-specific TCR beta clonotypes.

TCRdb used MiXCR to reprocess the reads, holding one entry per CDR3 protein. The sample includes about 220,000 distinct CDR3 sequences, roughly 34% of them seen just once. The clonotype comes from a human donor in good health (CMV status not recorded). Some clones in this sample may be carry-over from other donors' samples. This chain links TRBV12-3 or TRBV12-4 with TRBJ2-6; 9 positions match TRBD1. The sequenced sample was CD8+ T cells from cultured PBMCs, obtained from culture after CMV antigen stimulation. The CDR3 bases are TGTGCCAGCAGTTTGGATGGGACAGGGATCCCTGGGGCCAACGTCCTGACTTTC. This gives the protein CASSLDGTGIPGANVLTF.